Listed here is a single TCR beta chain. This record belongs to a study of blood T cell repertoires in COVID-19. Looked up from germline, CDR1 is SGHAT and CDR2 is FQNNGV. The ends lost 5 bases at V and 4 bases at J; junction bases unmatched: 2. This CDR3 contains 13 residues. Generated by immunoSEQ multiplex PCR, the TCRdb table keeps only in-frame clones and is missing some. The sample consists of some 220,000 clones, over 80% of them appearing once. Source material: peripheral blood. V and J are TRBV11-2 and TRBJ1-3; 7 positions agree with TRBD1. The TCR originated in a woman aged 30 to 39 with COVID-19, enrolled during active disease. DNA of the CDR3: TGTGCCAGCAGCCGGGACAGCGGAAACACCATATATTTT. This translates into CASSRDSGNTIYF.